This T cell receptor beta chain was obtained from a study of identical twins. Looked up from germline, CDR1 is SGDLS and CDR2 is YYNGEE. Trimming pared 2 bases from V and 1 base from J, leaving 13 bases between. The CDR3 runs to 15 residues. Study conclusions and caveats: The analysis was cross-sectional rather than longitudinal within donors. The study found that models underestimated out-of-frame TCR alpha sharing in monozygotic twins.

TCRdb re-called the 5' RACE reads with MiXCR, one entry per CDR3 protein. Here the sample spans 500,000 or so distinct CDR3 sequences, more than 13% being singletons. Note on this clonotype: Its antigen is currently unknown.

These data were also reused for a study on yellow fever vaccine responses in identical twins. That source notes: Reportedly, the T cell response mounted by twins to vaccine seemed partly convergent, partly personalized.

The sequence was obtained from a woman between 18 and 29 years old in good health. The chain links TRBV9 to TRBJ2-7; D remains ambiguous. The sample consisted of CD4+ T cells sorted from blood. The CDR3 nucleotides are TGTGCCAGCAGCGTTGGGGATCTCGCGTCCTACGAGCAGTACTTC. Translation: CASSVGDLASYEQYF.